This record covers a single T cell receptor beta chain. Antigen unknown. Some clones are missing from TCRdb's copy, which holds only in-frame ones; the method was immunoSEQ multiplex PCR. This sample has hundreds of thousands of clones, with 92% found just once. The record originates from a study of Ad26.COV2.S vaccination and SARS-CoV-2 variants. Study-wide results and caveats: Placebo and vaccine recipients had non-spike TCR breadth that was similar.

The treatment denotes: about 20 received Ad26.COV2.S at low or high dose, single or two shots; about 5 received placebo; per-sample allocation not given. Sampling occurred on day 63 after the first vaccine or placebo injection. Boston hosted the donor, who was an adult aged 18-55 years. The CDR3 totals 15 residues. CDR1 is LNHNV, CDR2 YYDKDF, per germline (reference sequence). Trimming left V 4 bases short and J 0 bases short, with 11 bases between. The chain uses TRBV15 and TRBJ2-3; maybe TRBD2 (5 bases). Specimen: peripheral blood, collected in a trial of Ad26.COV2.S vaccine versus placebo. This TCR derives from a person aged 18-60 years who received the Ad26.COV2.S COVID-19 vaccine or a placebo. The CDR3 sequence is CATSKSGGSTDTQYF. The CDR3 DNA follows: TGTGCCACCAGCAAAAGTGGCGGGAGCACAGATACGCAGTATTTT. Full variable domain (outside the CDR3, taken from reference TRBV15 and TRBJ2-3): DAMVIQNPRYQVTQFGKPVTLSCSQTLNHNVMYWYQQKSSQAPKLLFHYYDKDFNNEADTPDNFQSRRPNTSFCFLDIRSPGLGDTAMYLCATSKSGGSTDTQYFGPGTRLTVL.